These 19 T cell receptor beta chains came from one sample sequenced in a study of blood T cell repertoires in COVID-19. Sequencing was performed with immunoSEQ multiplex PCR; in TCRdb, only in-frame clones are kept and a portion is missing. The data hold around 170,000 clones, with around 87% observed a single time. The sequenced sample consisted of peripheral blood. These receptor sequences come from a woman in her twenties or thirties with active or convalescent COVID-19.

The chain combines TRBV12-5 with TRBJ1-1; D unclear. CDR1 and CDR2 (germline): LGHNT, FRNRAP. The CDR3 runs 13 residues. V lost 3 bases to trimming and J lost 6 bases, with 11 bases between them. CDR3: CASGFSGEAEAFF. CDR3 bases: TGTGCTAGTGGTTTTTCTGGGGAGGCTGAAGCTTTCTTT.

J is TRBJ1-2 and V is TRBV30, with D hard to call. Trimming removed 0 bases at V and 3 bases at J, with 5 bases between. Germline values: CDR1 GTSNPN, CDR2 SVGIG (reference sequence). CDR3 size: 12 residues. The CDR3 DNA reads TGTGCCTGGAGTGTGGGCCACTATGGCTACACCTTC. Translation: CAWSVGHYGYTF.

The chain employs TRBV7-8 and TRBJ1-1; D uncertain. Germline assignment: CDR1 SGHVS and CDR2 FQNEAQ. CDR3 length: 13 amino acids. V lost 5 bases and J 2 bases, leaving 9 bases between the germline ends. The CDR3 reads CASSRGPNTEAFF. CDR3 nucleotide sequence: TGTGCCAGCAGCCGAGGGCCTAACACTGAAGCTTTCTTT.

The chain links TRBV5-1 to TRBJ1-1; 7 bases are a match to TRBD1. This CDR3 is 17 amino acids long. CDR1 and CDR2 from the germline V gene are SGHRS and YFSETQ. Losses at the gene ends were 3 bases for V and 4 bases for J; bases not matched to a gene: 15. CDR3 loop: CASSSRDRPVRGTEAFF. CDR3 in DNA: TGCGCCAGCAGCTCCCGGGACAGACCTGTGCGGGGCACTGAAGCTTTCTTT.

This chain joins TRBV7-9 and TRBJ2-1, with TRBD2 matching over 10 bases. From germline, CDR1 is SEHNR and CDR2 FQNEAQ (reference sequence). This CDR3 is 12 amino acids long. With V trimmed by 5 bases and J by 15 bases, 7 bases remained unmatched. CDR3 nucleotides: TGTGCCAGCAGCCCGAGCGGGAGGGCCTGGTTCTTC. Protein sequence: CASSPSGRAWFF.

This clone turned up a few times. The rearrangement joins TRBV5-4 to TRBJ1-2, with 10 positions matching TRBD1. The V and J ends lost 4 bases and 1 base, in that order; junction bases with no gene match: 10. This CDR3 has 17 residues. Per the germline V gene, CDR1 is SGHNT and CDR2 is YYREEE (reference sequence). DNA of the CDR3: TGTGCCAGCAGCCTTTGGGACAGGGGAAAGGGTAACTATGGCTACACCTTC. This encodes CASSLWDRGKGNYGYTF.

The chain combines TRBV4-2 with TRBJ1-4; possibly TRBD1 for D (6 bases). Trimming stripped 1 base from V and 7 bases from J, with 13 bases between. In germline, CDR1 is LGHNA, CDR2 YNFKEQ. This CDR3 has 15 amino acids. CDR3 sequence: CASSQATGISEKLFF. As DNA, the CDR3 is TGTGCCAGCAGCCAAGCCACAGGGATTAGTGAAAAACTGTTTTTT.

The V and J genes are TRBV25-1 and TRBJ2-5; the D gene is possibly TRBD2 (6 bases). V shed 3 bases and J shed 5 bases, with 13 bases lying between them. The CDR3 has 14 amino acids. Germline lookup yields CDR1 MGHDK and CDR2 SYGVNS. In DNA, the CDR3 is TGTGCCAGCAGTGACCACGGAGGGACGGAGACCCAGTACTTC. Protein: CASSDHGGTETQYF.

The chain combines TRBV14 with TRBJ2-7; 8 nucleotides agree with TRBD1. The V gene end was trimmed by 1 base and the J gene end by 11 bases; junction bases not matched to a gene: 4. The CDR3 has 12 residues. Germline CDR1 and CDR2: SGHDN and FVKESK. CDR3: CASSQGQGNEYF. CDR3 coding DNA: TGTGCCAGCAGCCAAGGACAGGGGAATGAGTACTTC. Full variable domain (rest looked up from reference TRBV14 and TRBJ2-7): EAGVTQFPSHSVIEKGQTVTLRCDPISGHDNLYWYRRVMGKEIKFLLHFVKESKQDESGMPNNRFLAERTGGTYSTLKVQPAELEDSGVYFCASSQGQGNEYFGPGTRLTVT.

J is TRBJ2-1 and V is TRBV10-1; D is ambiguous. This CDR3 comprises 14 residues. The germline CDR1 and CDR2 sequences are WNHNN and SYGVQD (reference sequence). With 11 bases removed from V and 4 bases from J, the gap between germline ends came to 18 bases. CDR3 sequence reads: CALPPAIRYNEQFF. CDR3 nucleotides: TGCGCCCTTCCTCCCGCTATTCGTTACAATGAGCAGTTCTTC.

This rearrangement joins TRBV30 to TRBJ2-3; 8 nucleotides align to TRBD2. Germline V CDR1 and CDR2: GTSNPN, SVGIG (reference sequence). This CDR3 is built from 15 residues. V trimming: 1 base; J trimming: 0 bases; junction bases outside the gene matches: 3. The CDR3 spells CAWSGVAGSTDTQYF. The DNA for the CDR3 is TGTGCCTGGAGTGGAGTAGCGGGGAGCACAGATACGCAGTATTTT.

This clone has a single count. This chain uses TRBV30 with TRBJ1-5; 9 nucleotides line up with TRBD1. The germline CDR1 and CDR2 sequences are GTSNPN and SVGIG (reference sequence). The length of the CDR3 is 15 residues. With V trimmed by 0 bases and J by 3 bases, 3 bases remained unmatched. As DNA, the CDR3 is TGTGCCTGGAGTGTACAACAGGGGGCCAATCAGCCCCAGCATTTT. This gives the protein CAWSVQQGANQPQHF.

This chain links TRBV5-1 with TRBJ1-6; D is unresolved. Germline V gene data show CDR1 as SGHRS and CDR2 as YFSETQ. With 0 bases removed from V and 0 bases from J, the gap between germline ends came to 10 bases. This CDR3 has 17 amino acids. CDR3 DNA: TGCGCCAGCAGCTTGGGGGCAGAAGGCTCCTATAATTCACCCCTCCACTTT. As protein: CASSLGAEGSYNSPLHF.

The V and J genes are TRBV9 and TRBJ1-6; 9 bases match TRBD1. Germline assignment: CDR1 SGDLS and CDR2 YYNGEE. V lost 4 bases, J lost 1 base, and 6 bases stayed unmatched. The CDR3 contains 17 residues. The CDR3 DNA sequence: TGTGCCAGCAGCAAGGGGACAGGGAGGTCCTATAATTCACCCCTCCACTTT. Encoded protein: CASSKGTGRSYNSPLHF. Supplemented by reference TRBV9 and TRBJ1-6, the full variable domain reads DSGVTQTPKHLITATGQRVTLRCSPRSGDLSVYWYQQSLDQGLQFLIQYYNGEERAKGNILERFSAQQFPDLHSELNLSSLELGDSALYFCASSKGTGRSYNSPLHFGNGTRLTVT.

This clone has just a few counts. CDR3 nucleotides: TGTGCCAGCGGGGGGGCGGTAAAGACCCAGTACTTC. Translation gives CASGGAVKTQYF. The rearrangement links TRBV28 to TRBJ2-5; D may be TRBD2 (7 bases). Trimming left V 8 bases short and J 6 bases short, with 13 bases between. The germline CDR1 and CDR2 sequences are MDHEN and SYDVKM. The CDR3 runs to 12 residues.

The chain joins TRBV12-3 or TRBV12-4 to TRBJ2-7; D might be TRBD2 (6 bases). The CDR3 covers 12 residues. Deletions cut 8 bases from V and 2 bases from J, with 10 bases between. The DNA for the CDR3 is TGTGCCAGCCTTAGCGGTACCTACGAGCAGTACTTC. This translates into CASLSGTYEQYF.

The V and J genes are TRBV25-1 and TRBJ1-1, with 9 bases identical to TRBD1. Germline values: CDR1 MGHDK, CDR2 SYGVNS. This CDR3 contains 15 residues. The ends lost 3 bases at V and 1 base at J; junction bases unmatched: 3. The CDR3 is CASSEYRGPNTEAFF. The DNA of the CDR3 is TGTGCCAGCAGTGAGTACAGGGGGCCGAACACTGAAGCTTTCTTT.

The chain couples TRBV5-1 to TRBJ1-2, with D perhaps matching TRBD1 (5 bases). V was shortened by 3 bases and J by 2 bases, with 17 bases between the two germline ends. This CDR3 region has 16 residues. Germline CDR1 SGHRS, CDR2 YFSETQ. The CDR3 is CASSWGRGYENYGYTF. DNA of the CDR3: TGCGCCAGCAGCTGGGGTAGGGGATACGAGAACTATGGCTACACCTTC.

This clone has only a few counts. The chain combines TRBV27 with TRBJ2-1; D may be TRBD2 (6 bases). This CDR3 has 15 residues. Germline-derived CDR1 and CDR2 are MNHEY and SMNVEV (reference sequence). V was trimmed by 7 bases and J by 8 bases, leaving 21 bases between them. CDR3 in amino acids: CASTRSGVVVHEQFF. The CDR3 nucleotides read TGTGCCAGCACCAGATCGGGGGTCGTCGTCCATGAGCAGTTCTTC.